This T cell receptor (beta chain) stems from a study of patients and donors after allogeneic stem cell transplantation. MiXCR was run by TCRdb on the RT-PCR reads, yielding one entry per CDR3 protein. The data contain hundreds of thousands of distinct CDR3 sequences, 38% of them seen just once; the ten biggest clones take up about 9.9%. This receptor was obtained from a human donor who was either an allogeneic HSCT recipient or a stem cell or donor lymphocyte infusion donor (not recorded which). It is not recorded whose cells these are; they may come from a transplant donor. Specimen: blood, either unsorted or a sorted T cell fraction (not recorded which).

For the CDR3, the DNA is TGTGCCAGCAACCCTGGGTGGATCCTTAGCACAGATACGCAGTATTTT. Its translation: CASNPGWILSTDTQYF. The chain has TRBV12-3 or TRBV12-4 and TRBJ2-3; D remains unclear. This CDR3 comprises 16 residues. The V end was cut by 7 bases, the J end by 0 bases, with 17 bases between.